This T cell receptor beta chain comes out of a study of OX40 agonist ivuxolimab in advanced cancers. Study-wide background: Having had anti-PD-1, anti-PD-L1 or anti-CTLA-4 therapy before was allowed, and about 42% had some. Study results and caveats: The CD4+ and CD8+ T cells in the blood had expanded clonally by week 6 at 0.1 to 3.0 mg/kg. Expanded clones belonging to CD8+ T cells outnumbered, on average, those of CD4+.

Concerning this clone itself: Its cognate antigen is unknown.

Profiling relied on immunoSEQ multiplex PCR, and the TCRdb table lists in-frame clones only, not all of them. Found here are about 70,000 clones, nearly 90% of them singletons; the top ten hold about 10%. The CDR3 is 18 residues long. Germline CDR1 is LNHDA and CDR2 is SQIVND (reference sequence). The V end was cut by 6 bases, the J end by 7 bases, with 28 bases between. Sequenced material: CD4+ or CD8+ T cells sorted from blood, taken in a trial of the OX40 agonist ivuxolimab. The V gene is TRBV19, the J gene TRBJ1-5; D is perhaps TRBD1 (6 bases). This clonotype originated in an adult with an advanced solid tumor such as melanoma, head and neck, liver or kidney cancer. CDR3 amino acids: CASSPFPQGMYLGQPQHF. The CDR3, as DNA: TGTGCCAGTAGCCCCTTCCCCCAGGGGATGTATCTAGGACAGCCCCAGCATTTT.